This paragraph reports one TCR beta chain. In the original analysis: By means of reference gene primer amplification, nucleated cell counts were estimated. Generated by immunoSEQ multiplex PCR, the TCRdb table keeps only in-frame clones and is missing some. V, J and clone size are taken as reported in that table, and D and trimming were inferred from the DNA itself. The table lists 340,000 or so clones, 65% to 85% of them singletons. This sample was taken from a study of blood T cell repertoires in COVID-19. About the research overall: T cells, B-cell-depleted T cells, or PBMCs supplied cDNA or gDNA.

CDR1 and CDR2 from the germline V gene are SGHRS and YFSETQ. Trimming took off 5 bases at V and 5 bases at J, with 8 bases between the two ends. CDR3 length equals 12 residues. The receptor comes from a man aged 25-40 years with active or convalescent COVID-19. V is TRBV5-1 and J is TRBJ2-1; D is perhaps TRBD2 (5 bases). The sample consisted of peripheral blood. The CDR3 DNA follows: TGCGCCAGCAGGACTAATAACAATGAGCAGTTCTTC. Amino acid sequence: CASRTNNNEQFF. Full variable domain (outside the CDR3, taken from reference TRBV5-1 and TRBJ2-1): KAGVTQTPRYLIKTRGQQVTLSCSPISGHRSVSWYQQTPGQGLQFLFEYFSETQRNKGNFPGRFSGRQFSNSRSEMNVSTLELGDSALYLCASRTNNNEQFFGPGTRLTVL.